The 11 T cell receptor beta chains reported below all come from one sample, sequenced in a study of blood T cells in healthy people across ages. Combining a sample-barcoded 5' primer with a J-beta primer mix, a second PCR ran for 7 to 11 cycles. Using its own MiXCR run on the 5' RACE reads, TCRdb lists one record per CDR3 protein. Among roughly 1.4 million distinct CDR3 sequences, 59% were seen once, and the ten largest hold 6.5% to 8%. Sample: blood. The receptor set was obtained from a young man in good health.

This chain links TRBV20-1 with TRBJ2-4; TRBD2 aligns across 8 bases. Unmatched junction bases numbered 19, after V lost 3 bases and J lost 0 bases. The CDR3 has 20 amino acids. Germline V gives CDR1 DFQATT, CDR2 SNEGSKA (reference sequence). The CDR3 DNA is TGCAGTGCTAGCCCCCGCGGGGGGATTAGCATAACTCTAGCCAAAAACATTCAGTACTTC. Its protein is CSASPRGGISITLAKNIQYF.

Only one count was recorded for this clonotype. This chain uses TRBV27 with TRBJ2-1, with a weak D call TRBD2 (6 bases). This CDR3 spans 15 amino acids. V lost 5 bases and J lost 4, with 15 bases in between. Germline V gives CDR1 MNHEY, CDR2 SMNVEV (reference sequence). The CDR3 protein is CASSRQAGPYNEQFF. The CDR3 nucleotides read TGTGCCAGCAGTCGCCAGGCGGGGCCATACAATGAGCAGTTCTTC.

This chain connects TRBV2 to TRBJ2-1; D possibly uses TRBD1 or TRBD2 (5 bases each). CDR1 and CDR2 (germline): SNHLY, FYNNEI. CDR3 size: 13 residues. V shed 6 bases and J shed 4 bases, with 10 bases lying between them. The CDR3 loop is CASRIEGYNEQFF. CDR3 DNA: TGTGCCAGCAGGATAGAGGGGTACAATGAGCAGTTCTTC.

As DNA, the CDR3 is TGTGCCAGCAGCCAGGACAGGGCCAAAGCTTTCTTT. Translation gives CASSQDRAKAFF. The chain joins TRBV6-2 or TRBV6-3 to TRBJ1-1; TRBD1 matches at 8 bases. The CDR3 loop spans 12 amino acids. J gave up 9 bases and V 6 bases, and 6 bases lay outside the gene matches. Germline V gives CDR1 MNHEY, CDR2 SVGEGT.

The chain links TRBV10-2 to TRBJ1-6; the D is unclear. The CDR3 spans 15 residues. Trimming took 3 bases from V and 7 from J, leaving 13 bases between them. Germline V lookup: CDR1 WSHSY, CDR2 SAAADI. As DNA, the CDR3 is TGCGCCAGCAGTGAAACGATGGCTGTAAATTCACCCCTCCACTTT. Protein product: CASSETMAVNSPLHF.

The chain carries TRBV7-7 and TRBJ2-1; 7 nucleotides line up with TRBD1. The CDR3 covers 13 residues. Germline-derived CDR1 and CDR2 are SSHAT and FNYEAQ (reference sequence). V lost 5 bases to trimming and J lost 13 bases; unmatched junction nucleotides: 11. This CDR3 is CASSITGEETQFF. The CDR3 nucleotides read TGTGCCAGCAGCATTACAGGGGAAGAGACCCAGTTCTTC.

This chain joins TRBV20-1 and TRBJ1-6; tentative D call: TRBD1 (5 bases). In germline, CDR1 is DFQATT, CDR2 SNEGSKA (reference sequence). The CDR3 loop spans 17 amino acids. V lost 5 bases, J lost 0 bases, and 17 bases lay in between. CDR3 sequence: CSALRDGLSSYNSPLHF. The CDR3 nucleotides read TGCAGTGCTCTCCGGGACGGACTTAGCTCCTATAATTCACCCCTCCACTTT.

In this sample, this clonotype turned up a few times. This chain links TRBV4-2 with TRBJ2-7; 7 nucleotides align to TRBD1. V was clipped by 2 bases and J by 3 bases; unmatched bases: 7. CDR3 length: 15 residues. Germline V gives CDR1 LGHNA, CDR2 YNFKEQ. The CDR3 DNA follows: TGTGCCAGCAGCCAAATCTTCGGACAGGACTACGAGCAGTACTTC. This sequence encodes CASSQIFGQDYEQYF.

CDR3 loop: CASSPSGSMHEQYF. The CDR3 DNA follows: TGCGCCAGCAGCCCTAGCGGGAGCATGCACGAGCAGTACTTC. The chain couples TRBV10-1 to TRBJ2-7, with TRBD2 matching over 10 bases. V lost 6 bases, J lost 5 bases, and 7 bases stayed unmatched. Per germline, CDR1 WNHNN and CDR2 SYGVQD (reference sequence). This CDR3 is built from 14 residues.

This chain links TRBV20-1 with TRBJ2-7, with D possibly called TRBD1 or TRBD2 (5 bases each). V lost 6 bases, J lost 6 bases, and 18 bases lay in between. The germline CDR1 and CDR2 sequences are DFQATT and SNEGSKA (reference sequence). This CDR3 has 13 residues. The CDR3 DNA reads TGCAGTGCACCGGGACGGGGAGATTTCGAGCAGTACTTC. Encoded protein: CSAPGRGDFEQYF.

J is TRBJ1-5 and V is TRBV3-1, with unresolved D. The CDR3 contains 12 residues. With 1 base removed from V and 6 bases from J, the gap between germline ends came to 4 bases. Germline values: CDR1 LGHDT, CDR2 YNNKEL (reference sequence). The CDR3 loop reads CASSQGFQPQHF. In DNA form, the CDR3 reads TGTGCCAGCAGCCAAGGGTTTCAGCCCCAGCATTTT. Full variable domain (missing parts from reference TRBV3-1 and TRBJ1-5): DTAVSQTPKYLVTQMGNDKSIKCEQNLGHDTMYWYKQDSKKFLKIMFSYNNKELIINETVPNRFSPKSPDKAHLNLHINSLELGDSAVYFCASSQGFQPQHFGDGTRLSIL.